This entry lists 13 T cell receptor beta chains sequenced from one sample in a study of a mutant IDH1 vaccine in newly diagnosed glioma. Time point indicated: baseline, week 1 (first vaccination visit). Treatment denoted: pre-vaccination baseline after standard-of-care therapy. Clones were sequenced by immunoSEQ multiplex PCR, and TCRdb holds only the in-frame ones, with some missing. Seen here are some 15,000 clones, less than 97% observed once, and the top ten hold roughly 3.7%. This sample comprised peripheral blood mononuclear cells (PBMCs), obtained from a glioma patient treated with radiotherapy, temozolomide or both. The receptors come from a young woman with glioma. Some clones in this sample may be carry-over from other donors' samples.

The rearrangement links TRBV21-1 to TRBJ1-5; the table gives TRBD1 as D, unverified against the DNA. TRBV21-1 is given as a pseudogene. The length of the CDR3 is 14 residues. The CDR3 loop is CASSARLYSFTQHF. DNA for the CDR3: TGTGCCAGCAGCGCCCGCCTCTACAGTTTCACCCAGCATTTT.

The chain has TRBV5-1 and TRBJ1-1, with no clear D. V was trimmed by 4 bases and J by 3 bases, leaving 16 bases between them. CDR3 length: 15 residues. CDR1 is SGHRS and CDR2 is YFSETQ in the germline V gene. The CDR3 sequence is CASSPRDKIYTEAFF. The CDR3 DNA follows: TGCGCCAGCAGCCCGCGCGACAAGATCTACACTGAAGCTTTCTTT.

This chain joins TRBV5-6 and TRBJ1-5; no clear D. The CDR3 totals 15 residues. The germline CDR1 and CDR2 sequences are SGHDT and YYEEEE. V lost 1 base and J 3 bases, leaving 11 bases between the germline ends. The CDR3 sequence is CASSLLFQSNQPQHF. CDR3 nucleotide sequence: TGTGCCAGCAGCTTGCTGTTCCAGTCCAATCAGCCCCAGCATTTT.

This chain joins TRBV11-3 and TRBJ2-3; 10 bases are shared with TRBD2. This CDR3 region has 16 residues. From germline, CDR1 is SGHNT and CDR2 YENEEA. J lost 5 bases, V lost 0 bases, and 5 bases had no gene match. CDR3 amino acids: CASSLEFSGGLDTQYF. CDR3 nucleotide sequence: TGTGCCAGCAGCTTAGAATTTAGCGGGGGGTTAGATACGCAGTATTTT.

This chain joins TRBV6-5 and TRBJ1-5; a weak D match, TRBD1 (5 bases). This CDR3 region has 13 residues. V lost 8 bases to trimming and J lost 3 bases, with 11 bases between them. The V gene's germline CDR1 is MNHEY and CDR2 SVGAGI. CDR3 sequence (DNA): TGTGCCAGCTACGGGGCTCCCAATCAGCCCCAGCATTTT. It encodes CASYGAPNQPQHF.

The chain is built from TRBV5-1 and TRBJ2-3; no clear D. The CDR3 runs 15 residues. The germline CDR1 and CDR2 sequences are SGHRS and YFSETQ. The V and J ends lost 0 bases and 1 base respectively, with 9 bases between them. DNA of the CDR3: TGCGCCAGCAGCTTGGAAGGCCAGGGCACAGATACGCAGTATTTT. Its protein product is CASSLEGQGTDTQYF.

This chain links TRBV7-6 with TRBJ2-5; D is possibly TRBD1 or TRBD2 (5 bases each). There are 15 residues in the CDR3. Germline V gene lookup returns CDR1 SGHVS and CDR2 FNYEAQ. The germline V and J ends were trimmed by 5 bases and 4 bases, with 17 bases remaining between them. The CDR3 region is CASSTGPGQGETQYF. CDR3 DNA: TGTGCCAGCAGCACCGGTCCGGGGCAGGGAGAGACCCAGTACTTC. The full variable domain, its missing parts supplied by reference TRBV7-6 and TRBJ2-5, is GAGVSQSPRYKVTKRGQDVALRCDPISGHVSLYWYRQALGQGPEFLTYFNYEAQQDKSGLPNDRFSAERPEGSISTLTIQRTEQRDSAMYRCASSTGPGQGETQYFGPGTRLLVL.

The V gene is TRBV5-8, the J gene TRBJ2-7, with a possible D match to TRBD2 (6 bases). V gave up 1 base and J gave up 4 bases, with 24 bases separating them. The CDR3 length is 18 residues. Germline CDR1 is SGHTS and CDR2 is YDEGEE. The chain's CDR3 is CASSLRYGRAPVIYEQYF. The CDR3 coding sequence is TGTGCCAGCAGCTTGCGGTACGGGAGAGCCCCCGTTATATACGAGCAGTACTTC.

The chain joins TRBV7-8 to TRBJ1-5; D gene uncertain. Trimming cost V 0 bases and J 3 bases, with 6 bases left between them. Germline lookup yields CDR1 SGHVS and CDR2 FQNEAQ. This CDR3 is 14 amino acids long. The DNA of the CDR3 is TGTGCCAGCAGCTTAGCCGGCGTCAATCAGCCCCAGCATTTT. As protein: CASSLAGVNQPQHF.

The CDR3 is CASSRSRNQPQHF. The CDR3 nucleotides read TGTGCCAGCAGCAGATCGCGCAATCAGCCCCAGCATTTT. The chain has TRBV6-5 and TRBJ1-5, with unresolved D. From germline, CDR1 is MNHEY and CDR2 SVGAGI. V was shortened by 6 bases and J by 2 bases, with 8 bases between the two germline ends. This CDR3 spans 13 amino acids.

On this clone itself: An end of the junction differs from the germline gene, which may be a read error. The V gene is TRBV7-2, the J gene TRBJ2-2, with 8 bases aligning to TRBD2. Germline V gene lookup returns CDR1 SGHTA and CDR2 FQGNSA. The CDR3 is 15 residues long. CDR3 amino acids: CASTLSGRRTGELFF. For the CDR3, the DNA is TGTGCCAGCACCTTAAGCGGGAGACGAACCGGGGAGCTGTTTTTT.

The J gene is TRBJ1-1, the V gene TRBV7-8; D remains unclear. Trimming left V 3 bases short and J 0 bases short, with 17 bases between. This CDR3 has 17 amino acids. From germline, CDR1 is SGHVS and CDR2 FQNEAQ. The DNA of the CDR3 is TGTGCCAGCAGCTTGGAAACGACAAACCTAATGAACACTGAAGCTTTCTTT. Translating gives CASSLETTNLMNTEAFF.

The chain couples TRBV6-5 to TRBJ2-3; D is perhaps TRBD1 (5 bases). V lost 0 bases to trimming and J lost 7 bases, with 14 bases between them. The V gene's germline CDR1 is MNHEY and CDR2 SVGAGI. The CDR3 length is 15 residues. CDR3 sequence (DNA): TGTGCCAGCAGTTACTCGCTCCAGGGATGGTATACGCAGTATTTT. It translates to CASSYSLQGWYTQYF.